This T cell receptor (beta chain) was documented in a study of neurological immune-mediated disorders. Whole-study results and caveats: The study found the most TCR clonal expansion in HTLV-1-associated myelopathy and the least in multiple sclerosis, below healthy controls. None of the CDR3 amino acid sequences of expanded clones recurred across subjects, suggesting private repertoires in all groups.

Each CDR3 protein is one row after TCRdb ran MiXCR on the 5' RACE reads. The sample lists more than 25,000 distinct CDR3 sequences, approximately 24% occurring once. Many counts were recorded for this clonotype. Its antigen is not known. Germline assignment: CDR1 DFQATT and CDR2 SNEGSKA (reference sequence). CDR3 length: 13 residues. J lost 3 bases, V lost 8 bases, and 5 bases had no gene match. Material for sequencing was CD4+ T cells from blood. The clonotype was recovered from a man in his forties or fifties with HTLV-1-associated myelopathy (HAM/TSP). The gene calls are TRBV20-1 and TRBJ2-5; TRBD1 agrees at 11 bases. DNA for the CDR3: TGCAGTCCGGACAGGGGGCTCGAAGAGACCCAGTACTTC. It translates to CSPDRGLEETQYF.